The present TCR beta chain was sequenced within a study of control samples from healthy donors and cancer patients. The method was immunoSEQ multiplex PCR; TCRdb's version includes in-frame clones alone and lacks a portion of them. Found here are approximately 150,000 clones, approximately 94% of them singletons; the top ten hold 12% to 15%. This clone was counted once. The V end was cut by 5 bases, the J end by 5 bases, with 15 bases between. Germline V gives CDR1 LNHDA, CDR2 SQIVND (reference sequence). The CDR3 extends over 14 amino acids. Sample: PBMCs. This rearrangement joins TRBV19 to TRBJ1-1, with TRBD1 as a possible D gene (6 bases). The TCR was taken from a man aged 60 to 75 with colorectal cancer. CDR3 sequence: CASSFLSQGTEAFF. The CDR3 region has the DNA TGTGCCAGTAGTTTCCTTTCACAGGGAACTGAAGCTTTCTTT.